This T cell receptor (beta chain) was identified in a study of OX40 agonist ivuxolimab in advanced cancers. This CDR3 region has 16 residues. Germline CDR1 is MNHEY and CDR2 is SMNVEV (reference sequence). Trimming removed 7 bases from V and 0 bases from J, with 19 bases in between. Assay: immunoSEQ multiplex PCR; the TCRdb copy retains only in-frame clones and omits some. The repertoire holds 70,000 to 100,000 clones, 80% to 90% seen once, with 1.5% to 2% in the top ten. The input for sequencing was CD4+ or CD8+ T cells sorted from blood, taken in a trial of the OX40 agonist ivuxolimab. This rearrangement joins TRBV27 to TRBJ2-7; D is uncertain. The TCR originated in an adult with an advanced solid tumor such as melanoma, head and neck, liver or kidney cancer. The CDR3 bases are TGTGCCAGCACCCTCTACCCCAGGTGGGTCTCCTACGAGCAGTACTTC. Its translation: CASTLYPRWVSYEQYF.